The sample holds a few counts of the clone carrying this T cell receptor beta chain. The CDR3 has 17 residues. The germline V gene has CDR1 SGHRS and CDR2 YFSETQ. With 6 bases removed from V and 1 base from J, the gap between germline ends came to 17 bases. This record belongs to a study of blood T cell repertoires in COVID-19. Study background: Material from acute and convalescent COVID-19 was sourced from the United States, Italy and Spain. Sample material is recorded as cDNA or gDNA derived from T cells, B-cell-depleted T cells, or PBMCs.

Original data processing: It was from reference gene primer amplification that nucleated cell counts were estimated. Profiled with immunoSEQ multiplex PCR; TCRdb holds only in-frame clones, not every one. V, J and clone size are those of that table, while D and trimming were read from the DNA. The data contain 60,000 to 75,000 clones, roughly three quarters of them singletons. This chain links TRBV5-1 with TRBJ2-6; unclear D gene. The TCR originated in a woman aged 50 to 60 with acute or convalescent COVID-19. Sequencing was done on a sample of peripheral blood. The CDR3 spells CASTLRSFESGANVLTF. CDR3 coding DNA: TGCGCCAGCACCCTACGGTCCTTCGAATCTGGGGCCAACGTCCTGACTTTC.